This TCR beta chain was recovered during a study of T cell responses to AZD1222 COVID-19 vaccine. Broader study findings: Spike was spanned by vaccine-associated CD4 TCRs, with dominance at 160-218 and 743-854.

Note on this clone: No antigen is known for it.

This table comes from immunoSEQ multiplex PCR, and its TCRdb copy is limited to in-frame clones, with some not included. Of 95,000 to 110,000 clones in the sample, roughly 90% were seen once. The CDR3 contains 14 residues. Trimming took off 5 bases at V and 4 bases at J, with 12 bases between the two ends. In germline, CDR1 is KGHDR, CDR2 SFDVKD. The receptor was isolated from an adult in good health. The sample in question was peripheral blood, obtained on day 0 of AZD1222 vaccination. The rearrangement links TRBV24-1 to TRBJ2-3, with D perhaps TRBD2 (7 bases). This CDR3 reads CATSVGGGSDTQYF. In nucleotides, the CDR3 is TGTGCCACCAGTGTGGGGGGGGGCTCAGATACGCAGTATTTT.